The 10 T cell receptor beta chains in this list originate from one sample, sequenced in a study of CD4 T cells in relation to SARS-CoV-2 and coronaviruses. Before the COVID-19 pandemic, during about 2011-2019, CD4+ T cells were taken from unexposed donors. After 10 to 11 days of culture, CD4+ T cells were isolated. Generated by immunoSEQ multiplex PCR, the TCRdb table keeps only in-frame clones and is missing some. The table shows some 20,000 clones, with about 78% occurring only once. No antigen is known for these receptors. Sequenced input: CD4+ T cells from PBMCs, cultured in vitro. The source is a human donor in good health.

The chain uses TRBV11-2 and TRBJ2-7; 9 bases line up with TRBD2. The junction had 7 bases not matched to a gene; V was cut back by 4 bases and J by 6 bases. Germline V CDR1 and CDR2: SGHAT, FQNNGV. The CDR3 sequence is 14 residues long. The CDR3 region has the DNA TGTGCCAGCAGCTCCATGCGGGAGGGGCTCGAGCAGTACTTC. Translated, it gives CASSSMREGLEQYF.

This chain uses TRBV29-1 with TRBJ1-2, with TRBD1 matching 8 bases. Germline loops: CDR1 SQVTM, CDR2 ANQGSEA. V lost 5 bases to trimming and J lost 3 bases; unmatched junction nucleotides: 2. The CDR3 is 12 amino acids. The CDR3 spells CSVKQGDYGYTF. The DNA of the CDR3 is TGCAGCGTTAAACAGGGGGACTATGGCTACACCTTC.

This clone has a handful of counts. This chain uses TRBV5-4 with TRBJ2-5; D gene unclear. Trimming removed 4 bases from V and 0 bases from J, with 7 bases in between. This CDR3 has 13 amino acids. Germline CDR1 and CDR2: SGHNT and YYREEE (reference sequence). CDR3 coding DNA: TGTGCCAGCAGCCACCCTGACCAAGAGACCCAGTACTTC. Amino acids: CASSHPDQETQYF.

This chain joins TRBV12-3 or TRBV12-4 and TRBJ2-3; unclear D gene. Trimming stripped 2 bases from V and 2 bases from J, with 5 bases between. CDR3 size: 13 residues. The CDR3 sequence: CASSLMFTDTQYF. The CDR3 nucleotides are TGTGCCAGCAGTTTAATGTTCACAGATACGCAGTATTTT.

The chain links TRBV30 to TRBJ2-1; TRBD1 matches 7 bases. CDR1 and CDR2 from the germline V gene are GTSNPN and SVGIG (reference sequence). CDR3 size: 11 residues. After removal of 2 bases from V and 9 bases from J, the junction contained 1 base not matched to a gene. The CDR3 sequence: CAWSRGREQFF. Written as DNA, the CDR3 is TGTGCCTGGAGTAGGGGGCGTGAGCAGTTCTTC.

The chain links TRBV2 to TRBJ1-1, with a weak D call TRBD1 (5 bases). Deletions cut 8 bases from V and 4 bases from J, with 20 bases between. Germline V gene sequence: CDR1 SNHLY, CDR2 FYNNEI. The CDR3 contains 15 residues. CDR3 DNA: TGTGCCAGCCGAGAGGGGACCGCGGGTGGCACTGAAGCTTTCTTT. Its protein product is CASREGTAGGTEAFF. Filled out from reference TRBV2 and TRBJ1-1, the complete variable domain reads EPEVTQTPSHQVTQMGQEVILRCVPISNHLYFYWYRQILGQKVEFLVSFYNNEISEKSEIFDDQFSVERPDGSNFTLKIRSTKLEDSAMYFCASREGTAGGTEAFFGQGTRLTVV.

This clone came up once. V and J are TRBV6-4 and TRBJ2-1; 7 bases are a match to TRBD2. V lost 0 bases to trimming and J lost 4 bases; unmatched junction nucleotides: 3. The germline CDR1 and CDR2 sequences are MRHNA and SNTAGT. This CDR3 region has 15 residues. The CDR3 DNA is TGTGCCAGCAGTGACTCGTGGGAGGGGTACAATGAGCAGTTCTTC. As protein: CASSDSWEGYNEQFF.

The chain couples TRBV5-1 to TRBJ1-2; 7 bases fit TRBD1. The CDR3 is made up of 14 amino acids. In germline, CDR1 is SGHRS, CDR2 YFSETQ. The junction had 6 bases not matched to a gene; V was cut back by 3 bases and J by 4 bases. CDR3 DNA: TGCGCCAGCAGCTCGGGGGACAGTTTCTATGGCTACACCTTC. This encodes CASSSGDSFYGYTF.

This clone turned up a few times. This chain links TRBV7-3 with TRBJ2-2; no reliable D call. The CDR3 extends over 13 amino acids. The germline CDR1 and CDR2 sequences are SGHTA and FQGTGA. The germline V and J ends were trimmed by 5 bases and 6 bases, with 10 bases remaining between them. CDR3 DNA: TGTGCCAGCAGCCCCGGGTCTTCCGGGGAGCTGTTTTTT. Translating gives CASSPGSSGELFF.

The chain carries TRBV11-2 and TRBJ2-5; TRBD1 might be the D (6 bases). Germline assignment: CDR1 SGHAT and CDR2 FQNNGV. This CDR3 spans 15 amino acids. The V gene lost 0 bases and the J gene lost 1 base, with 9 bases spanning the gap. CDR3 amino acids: CASSLDGTSQETQYF. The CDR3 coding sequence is TGTGCCAGCAGCTTAGACGGGACAAGCCAAGAGACCCAGTACTTC.